These 20 T cell receptor beta chains were all obtained from the same sample, sequenced in a study of lymphopenia after photon versus proton radiotherapy. Profiled with immunoSEQ multiplex PCR; TCRdb holds only in-frame clones, not every one. Of approximately 22,000 clones listed, roughly 85% are singletons. Sequencing was performed on peripheral blood, taken from a patient treated with photon-based radiotherapy. All receptors come from a man aged 55-75 years with pancreatic cancer.

The chain carries TRBV14 and TRBJ2-2, with a tentative D call TRBD2 (5 bases). Germline V gene lookup returns CDR1 SGHDN and CDR2 FVKESK. V dropped 0 bases and J dropped 0 bases, with 17 bases sitting between them. CDR3 length: 19 amino acids. The DNA of the CDR3 is TGTGCCAGCAGCCAAGATAAGGCTAGCTCGTTCGCGAACACCGGGGAGCTGTTTTTT. Translating it yields CASSQDKASSFANTGELFF.

The CDR3 region has the DNA TGTGCCAGTAGTACCTGGGGTTCCTACAATGAGCAGTTCTTC. It translates to CASSTWGSYNEQFF. The chain combines TRBV19 with TRBJ2-1; D gene uncertain. Germline lookup yields CDR1 LNHDA and CDR2 SQIVND (reference sequence). Trimming removed 4 bases at V and 1 base at J, with 8 bases between. CDR3 length: 14 amino acids.

The J gene is TRBJ1-2, the V gene TRBV6-4; perhaps TRBD1 as D (5 bases). Germline CDR1 and CDR2: MRHNA and SNTAGT. V was trimmed by 0 bases and J by 6 bases, leaving 17 bases between them. The CDR3 totals 16 residues. The CDR3 protein is CASSDSNQRPRDGYTF. CDR3 nucleotide sequence: TGTGCCAGCAGTGACTCGAATCAAAGGCCCAGGGATGGCTACACCTTC.

The chain joins TRBV6-1 to TRBJ2-7, with 7 bases identical to TRBD2. The CDR3 spans 13 residues. V trimming: 4 bases; J trimming: 1 base; junction bases outside the gene matches: 1. CDR1 and CDR2 from the germline V gene are MNHNS and SASEGT. CDR3 region: CASSAGGSYEQYF. CDR3 bases: TGTGCCAGCAGTGCGGGGGGATCCTACGAGCAGTACTTC.

This clone has just one count. This CDR3 reads CASGGDNEKLFF. The CDR3 nucleotides are TGTGCCAGCGGGGGTGATAATGAAAAACTGTTTTTT. V and J are TRBV7-9 and TRBJ1-4, with D possibly being TRBD1 (5 bases). V shed 8 bases and J shed 4 bases, with 8 bases lying between them. Germline loops: CDR1 SEHNR, CDR2 FQNEAQ (reference sequence). The CDR3 is 12 residues long.

The chain has TRBV10-3 and TRBJ1-5; 9 nucleotides agree with TRBD1. J lost 10 bases, V lost 8 bases, and 12 bases had no gene match. The CDR3 has 14 amino acids. Germline V gene sequence: CDR1 ENHRY, CDR2 SYGVKD. Written as DNA, the CDR3 is TGTGCCATCTCACCGGGACAGGGAGGCCAACCCCAGCATTTT. Its translation is CAISPGQGGQPQHF.

The V gene is TRBV7-2, the J gene TRBJ1-4; D remains ambiguous. Germline CDR1 is SGHTA and CDR2 is FQGNSA. The germline V and J ends were trimmed by 2 bases and 6 bases, with 10 bases remaining between them. This CDR3 region has 14 residues. The CDR3 reads CASSLRAGDEKLFF. DNA of the CDR3: TGTGCCAGCAGCTTACGGGCGGGAGATGAAAAACTGTTTTTT.

This clone was detected once. The chain joins TRBV11-2 to TRBJ1-2; TRBD1 aligns across 11 bases. Germline loops: CDR1 SGHAT, CDR2 FQNNGV. Trimming removed 1 base from V and 4 bases from J; junction bases left unmatched: 5. The CDR3 extends over 16 amino acids. CDR3 in DNA: TGTGCCAGCAGCTTAGTCGGACAGGGGGCGATCTATGGCTACACCTTC. Translating gives CASSLVGQGAIYGYTF.

The chain combines TRBV5-4 with TRBJ2-7; D is undetermined. Trimming took 0 bases from V and 1 from J, leaving 8 bases between them. Germline CDR1 is SGHNT and CDR2 is YYREEE (reference sequence). This CDR3 contains 14 residues. The CDR3 region is CASSLDGLSYEQYF. CDR3 DNA: TGTGCCAGCAGCTTGGACGGCTTATCCTACGAGCAGTACTTC.

The genes are TRBV5-4 and TRBJ2-3; 9 nucleotides align to TRBD2. Per germline, CDR1 SGHNT and CDR2 YYREEE (reference sequence). The V gene end was trimmed by 3 bases and the J gene end by 0 bases; junction bases not matched to a gene: 5. This CDR3 spans 16 amino acids. This chain's CDR3 is CASSWKRGASTDTQYF. CDR3 bases: TGTGCCAGCAGCTGGAAGCGGGGGGCTAGCACAGATACGCAGTATTTT. Filled out from reference TRBV5-4 and TRBJ2-3, the complete variable domain reads ETGVTQSPTHLIKTRGQQVTLRCSSQSGHNTVSWYQQALGQGPQFIFQYYREEENGRGNFPPRFSGLQFPNYSSELNVNALELDDSALYLCASSWKRGASTDTQYFGPGTRLTVL.

V and J are TRBV5-1 and TRBJ1-2; 10 bases line up with TRBD1. This CDR3 has 15 residues. The germline gives CDR1 SGHRS, CDR2 YFSETQ. V lost 0 bases to trimming and J lost 8 bases; unmatched junction nucleotides: 7. CDR3 sequence: CASSLASGQGSGYTF. DNA for the CDR3: TGCGCCAGCAGCTTGGCATCGGGACAGGGGAGCGGCTACACCTTC.

The V call is TRBV18, the J call TRBJ1-5; D remains unclear. Germline CDR1 and CDR2: KGHSH and LQKENI. This CDR3 spans 14 amino acids. The V gene lost 3 bases and the J gene lost 1 base, with 7 bases spanning the gap. The CDR3 loop is CASSPGASNQPQHF. The CDR3, as DNA: TGTGCCAGCTCACCGGGTGCGAGCAATCAGCCCCAGCATTTT. Using reference TRBV18 and TRBJ1-5 for the parts outside the CDR3, the full variable domain is NAGVMQNPRHLVRRRGQEARLRCSPMKGHSHVYWYRQLPEEGLKFMVYLQKENIIDESGMPKERFSAEFPKEGPSILRIQQVVRGDSAAYFCASSPGASNQPQHFGDGTRLSIL.

The rearrangement links TRBV7-9 to TRBJ2-1; a weak D match, TRBD2 (5 bases). The CDR3 extends over 12 amino acids. Germline assignment: CDR1 SEHNR and CDR2 FQNEAQ (reference sequence). Deletions cut 7 bases from V and 6 bases from J, with 10 bases between. CDR3 DNA sequence: TGTGCCAGCACGTTCGGAGGCAATGAGCAGTTCTTC. It translates to CASTFGGNEQFF. Full variable domain (remainder filled in from reference TRBV7-9 and TRBJ2-1): DTGVSQNPRHKITKRGQNVTFRCDPISEHNRLYWYRQTLGQGPEFLTYFQNEAQLEKSRLLSDRFSAERPKGSFSTLEIQRTEQGDSAMYLCASTFGGNEQFFGPGTRLTVL.

The V call is TRBV27, the J call TRBJ2-7; 7 bases agree with TRBD1. The germline CDR1 and CDR2 sequences are MNHEY and SMNVEV (reference sequence). With 6 bases clipped from V and 4 bases from J, the junction kept 9 bases outside the gene matches. CDR3 length equals 14 residues. CDR3 loop: CASRNKGAGYEQYF. As DNA, the CDR3 is TGTGCCAGCAGGAATAAGGGGGCCGGGTACGAGCAGTACTTC.

The chain employs TRBV12-5 and TRBJ1-1, with a weak D call TRBD1 (6 bases). This CDR3 contains 15 residues. The germline V gene encodes CDR1 LGHNT and CDR2 FRNRAP. Trimming left V 0 bases short and J 6 bases short, with 14 bases between. The CDR3 DNA is TGTGCTAGTGGTTTGGTACTCGACAGGCGCGCTGAAGCTTTCTTT. This translates into CASGLVLDRRAEAFF. The full variable domain, rest sourced from reference TRBV12-5 and TRBJ1-1, is DARVTQTPRHKVTEMGQEVTMRCQPILGHNTVFWYRQTMMQGLELLAYFRNRAPLDDSGMPKDRFSAEMPDATLATLKIQPSEPRDSAVYFCASGLVLDRRAEAFFGQGTRLTVV.

This chain joins TRBV6-7 and TRBJ1-1, with D possibly TRBD1 on 5 matching bases. TRBV6-7 is an ORF, and what it does is uncertain. The V and J ends lost 4 bases and 3 bases respectively, with 15 bases between them. The CDR3 totals 15 residues. Here the CDR3 DNA reads TGTGCCAGCAGTTTCTCGGGACCGGGCGACACTGAAGCTTTCTTT. Its translation is CASSFSGPGDTEAFF.

V and J are TRBV4-2 and TRBJ1-1, with D possibly TRBD1 on 6 matching bases. Germline CDR1 reads LGHNA; CDR2 reads YNFKEQ. The CDR3 loop spans 15 amino acids. With 2 bases removed from V and 0 bases from J, the gap between germline ends came to 10 bases. CDR3: CASSQLQGLNTEAFF. CDR3 coding DNA: TGTGCCAGCAGCCAACTACAGGGTCTGAACACTGAAGCTTTCTTT.

The V call is TRBV25-1, the J call TRBJ2-7; no clear D. The V end lost 7 bases, the J end lost 1 base, and 11 bases lay between the germline ends. The CDR3 has 13 residues. Germline CDR1 MGHDK, CDR2 SYGVNS. The CDR3 loop reads CASTPTYSYEQYF. The DNA of the CDR3 is TGTGCCAGCACTCCGACGTATTCCTACGAGCAGTACTTC.

V gene TRBV18 combines with J gene TRBJ2-5; D is possibly TRBD2 (7 bases). CDR1 is KGHSH and CDR2 is LQKENI in the germline V gene. V was pared by 3 bases and J by 2 bases, with 10 bases between. The CDR3 covers 14 residues. This chain's CDR3 is CASSPAGAQETQYF. CDR3 nucleotides: TGTGCCAGCTCACCGGCGGGGGCACAAGAGACCCAGTACTTC.

This chain joins TRBV5-1 and TRBJ1-1; D is unresolved. Trimming took off 1 base at V and 5 bases at J, with 9 bases between the two ends. The CDR3 sequence is 13 residues long. The V gene's germline CDR1 is SGHRS and CDR2 YFSETQ. As DNA, the CDR3 is TGCGCCAGCAGCTTGACGACATGGACTGAAGCTTTCTTT. It encodes CASSLTTWTEAFF.